One sample yielded the 29 T cell receptor beta chains listed below, sequenced in a study of tissue T cells after allogeneic stem cell transplantation (dated 2022 in TCRdb). Preparation of the library involved the immunoSEQ multiplex PCR assay. Held by TCRdb, this immuneACCESS table contains in-frame sequences only and omits some clones. Under half of the omission traces to an unresolved V gene where checked; the cause of the rest is unknown. This sample is represented by roughly 51,000 clones; about three quarters of them were singletons. The ten largest clones take up roughly 0.5% of the sample. Sequenced sample: sorted cells pooled from one or two spleens. The receptors here all came from a pool of C57BL/6 mice in good health.

This clone was picked up a small number of times. Gene names are mouse gene names. Other DNA sequences from this sample encode an identical CDR3 as well. Partial CDR3 DNA: TGTGGTGCTAGAGGGCAGGGATATGAACAGTAC. Protein product: CGARGQGYEQY. The whole CDR3 region reads CGARGQGYEQYF. The rearrangement links TRBV20 to TRBJ2-7, with D perhaps TRBD1 (5 bases). The CDR3 extends 1 residue past the end of the read, so its final part is completed from the germline J gene. Trimming stripped 3 bases from V and 4 bases from J, with 10 bases between. There are 12 residues in the CDR3. The germline V gene has CDR1 GFQATS and CDR2 STVNSAI. Using reference TRBV20 and TRBJ2-7 for the parts outside the CDR3, the full variable domain is GALVYQYPRRTICKSGTSMRMECQAVGFQATSVAWYRQSPQKTFELIALSTVNSAIKYEQNFTQEKFPISHPNLSFSSMTVLNAYLEDRGLYLCGARGQGYEQYFGPGTRLTVL.

Concerning this clone: Gene names are mouse gene names. The sequenced fragment ends 1 residue before the CDR3 boundary, so the rest is inferred from the germline J gene. V usage is TRBV3 and J usage is TRBJ1-5; TRBD1 matches at 7 bases. Germline-derived CDR1 and CDR2 are SNHLY and FYNGKV (reference sequence). CDR3 length: 15 residues. The J segment lost 4 bases and the V segment lost 3 bases, leaving 6 bases of the junction unmatched. CDR3 DNA (partial): TGTGCCAGCAGCTTCCCCGGGACAGAAAACCAGGCTCCGCTT. Translation gives CASSFPGTENQAPL. The entire CDR3 protein reads CASSFPGTENQAPLF. Full variable domain (outside the CDR3, taken from reference TRBV3 and TRBJ1-5): GPKVLQIPSHQIIDMGQMVTLNCDPVSNHLYFYWYKQILGQQMEFLVNFYNGKVMEKSKLFKDQFSVERPDGSYFTLKIQPTALEDSAVYFCASSFPGTENQAPLFGEGTRLSVL.

Remarks on this clone: Gene names refer to mouse genes. The read ends 1 residue early relative to the CDR3; the germline J gene fills the gap. The chain uses TRBV23 and TRBJ2-1. Germline V lookup: CDR1 KGHTA, CDR2 FQNQQP. The CDR3 runs to 13 residues. The CDR3: CSSSQGNYAEQFF. CDR3 DNA, as far as it was read: TGCTCCAGCAGTCAGGGGAACTATGCTGAGCAGTTC.

Regarding this clone: Mouse gene names and germline throughout. The read stops 1 residue short of the end of the CDR3; the missing end is completed from the germline J gene. The genes are TRBV12-1 and TRBJ2-3; 10 positions agree with TRBD2. The CDR3 contains 16 residues. Trimming at V came to 2 bases and at J to 2 bases, leaving 6 bases not matched to a gene. CDR1 is SGHSN, CDR2 HYEKVE, per germline. CDR3 DNA (partial): TGTGCCAGCTCTCCTGACTGGGGGGCCCCTGCAGAAACGCTGTAT. Translating gives CASSPDWGAPAETLY. The entire CDR3 reads CASSPDWGAPAETLYF.

About this clone: Gene labels here are mouse ones. The read finishes 1 residue shy of the CDR3 end, and the germline J gene is used to complete it. The chain is built from TRBV12-2 and TRBJ1-3; no clear D gene. Looked up from germline, CDR1 is SGHLS and CDR2 is HYDKME. Trimming removed 1 base from V and 3 bases from J, with 0 bases in between. The CDR3 runs to 11 residues. The sequenced part of the CDR3 DNA is TGTGCCAGCTCTCTTGGAAATACGCTCTAT. It codes for CASSLGNTLY. The complete CDR3 reads CASSLGNTLYF.

This clone has just one count. Mouse names are used for the genes. The CDR3 is cut off 1 residue early in the read; its end comes from the germline J gene. The rearrangement links TRBV20 to TRBJ2-2; tentatively, D is TRBD1 or TRBD2 (5 bases each). The V gene lost 1 base and the J gene lost 3 bases, with 9 bases spanning the gap. There are 14 residues in the CDR3. Per germline, CDR1 GFQATS and CDR2 STVNSAI. Partial CDR3 DNA: TGTGGTGCTAGGGGAGGGGCAGACACCGGGCAGCTCTAC. Its translation: CGARGGADTGQLY. The full CDR3 reads CGARGGADTGQLYF.

About this clone: The gene symbols are mouse symbols. The missing CDR3 end, 1 residue past where the read stops, is filled in from the germline J gene. The gene calls are TRBV13-2 and TRBJ2-7; TRBD2 aligns across 10 bases. J gave up 3 bases and V 2 bases, and 2 bases lay outside the gene matches. The CDR3 has 14 residues. Germline-derived CDR1 and CDR2 are NNHNN and SYGAGS (reference sequence). CDR3 in amino acids: CASGENWGGYEQYF. The CDR3 bases that were read are TGTGCCAGCGGTGAGAACTGGGGGGGCTATGAACAGTAC.

Note on this clone: The gene symbols are mouse symbols. The CDR3 end falls 1 residue outside the read, so it is completed with the germline J gene. This chain links TRBV24 with TRBJ2-2; 9 nucleotides align to TRBD1. This CDR3 contains 15 residues. J lost 2 bases, V lost 4 bases, and 2 bases had no gene match. The germline V gene has CDR1 KGHTA and CDR2 FRNEEI. The sequenced CDR3 bases are TGTGCCAGCAGTCCACAGGGGGCGAACACCGGGCAGCTCTAC. Protein product: CASSPQGANTGQLY. The complete CDR3 protein is CASSPQGANTGQLYF.

As to this clone: Gene names follow the mouse nomenclature. The read is 1 residue too short to cover the CDR3 end, so that end is filled in from the germline J gene. This sequence joins TRBV12-2 and TRBJ2-4; D is possibly TRBD1 (5 bases). Trimming cost V 4 bases and J 3 bases, with 10 bases left between them. This CDR3 comprises 13 residues. CDR1 and CDR2 (germline): SGHLS, HYDKME. CDR3 residues: CASSLGQQNTLYF. The sequenced part of the CDR3 DNA is TGTGCCAGCTCCCTCGGACAACAAAACACCTTGTAC.

In regard to this clone: The gene symbols are mouse symbols. The read gets to within 1 residue of the CDR3 end, and the germline J gene fills in the rest. The chain uses TRBV3 and TRBJ2-7; 12 bases map to TRBD2. The CDR3 is 14 residues long. J lost 3 bases, V lost 6 bases, and 3 bases had no gene match. Germline assignment: CDR1 SNHLY and CDR2 FYNGKV (reference sequence). CDR3 protein: CASSRLGGRYEQYF. Incomplete CDR3 DNA: TGTGCCAGCAGTCGACTGGGGGGGCGCTATGAACAGTAC.

To note about this clone: The gene names given are mouse names. The DNA ends 1 residue before the CDR3 does, and the rest of the CDR3 is filled in from the germline J gene. The chain carries TRBV5 and TRBJ2-1; D gene uncertain. CDR1 LGHNA and CDR2 YNLKQL come from the germline V gene (reference sequence). The ends were cut back, 0 bases at V and 0 bases at J, with 9 bases in the middle. This CDR3 has 16 amino acids. The covered CDR3 bases are TGTGCCAGCAGCCAAGATGGGTGGTATAACTATGCTGAGCAGTTC. Protein product: CASSQDGWYNYAEQF. The CDR3 in its entirety is CASSQDGWYNYAEQFF.

Comments on this clone: Any gene name here is a mouse gene name. The missing CDR3 end, 1 residue past where the read stops, is filled in from the germline J gene. The chain joins TRBV13-3 to TRBJ1-2, with D perhaps TRBD1 (6 bases). This CDR3 is 13 amino acids long. Trimming stripped 5 bases from V and 4 bases from J, with 12 bases between. CDR1 NNHDY and CDR2 SYVADS come from the germline V gene. The CDR3 DNA, read in part, is TGTGCCAGCAGGAGGGGGGGCAGCTCCGACTACACC. This encodes CASRRGGSSDYT. The entire CDR3 reads CASRRGGSSDYTF.

In regard to this clone: Genes and germline are mouse. The read gets to within 1 residue of the CDR3 end, and the germline J gene fills in the rest. Other DNA variants within this sample encode the same CDR3. J is TRBJ2-2 and V is TRBV2; D is ambiguous. The ends were cut back, 1 base at V and 1 base at J, with 4 bases in the middle. Germline CDR1 LGHNA, CDR2 YSYQKL. The CDR3 totals 14 residues. CDR3: CASSQGGNTGQLYF. The part of the CDR3 DNA that was read is TGTGCCAGCAGCCAAGGGGGAAACACCGGGCAGCTCTAC.

Comment on this clone: Germline and genes here are mouse. The sequenced fragment ends 1 residue before the CDR3 boundary, so the rest is inferred from the germline J gene. The V call is TRBV14, the J call TRBJ1-2; tentative D call: TRBD1 (5 bases). The germline CDR1 and CDR2 sequences are SGHDT and FRDEAV. The CDR3 spans 14 residues. The ends were cut back, 1 base at V and 0 bases at J, with 7 bases in the middle. The CDR3 here is CASSFTGANSDYTF. CDR3 bases read: TGTGCCAGCAGTTTCACAGGAGCAAACTCCGACTACACC.

Worth noting for this clone: Gene names and germline match the mouse. The CDR3 is cut off 1 residue early in the read; its end comes from the germline J gene. The chain joins TRBV20 to TRBJ1-1; D call uncertain. Germline assignment: CDR1 GFQATS and CDR2 STVNSAI. This CDR3 comprises 12 residues. V was trimmed by 2 bases and J by 2 bases, leaving 6 bases between them. The covered CDR3 bases are TGTGGTGCTAGGCCACATAACACAGAAGTCTTC. Protein sequence: CGARPHNTEVF. From start to end, the CDR3 is CGARPHNTEVFF.

In regard to this clone: Mouse gene names apply. With the read ending 1 residue before the CDR3 end, the germline J gene is used to fill in that end. This chain joins TRBV13-2 and TRBJ1-1; 8 positions agree with TRBD1. Germline values: CDR1 NNHNN, CDR2 SYGAGS (reference sequence). J was trimmed by 1 base and V by 5 bases; bases with no gene match: 4. This CDR3 has 14 amino acids. The CDR3 protein is CASGSGTGNTEVFF. The CDR3 bases that were read are TGTGCCAGCGGCTCCGGGACAGGGAACACAGAAGTCTTC.

Concerning this clone: All gene names here are mouse names. The CDR3 end lies 1 residue beyond the end of the read and is filled in from the germline J gene. V usage is TRBV31 and J usage is TRBJ2-3, with 7 bases identical to TRBD2. CDR1 is GKSSPN, CDR2 SITVG, per germline. J lost 1 base, V lost 3 bases, and 4 bases had no gene match. The CDR3 has 14 residues. The chain's CDR3 is CAWRLTGGAETLYF. Partial CDR3 DNA: TGTGCCTGGAGACTTACTGGGGGTGCAGAAACGCTGTAT.

This clone came up a few times. Gene names follow the mouse nomenclature. Read data end 1 residue before the CDR3 end; the end is taken from the germline J gene. The chain carries TRBV29 and TRBJ2-3; D call uncertain. The germline CDR1 and CDR2 sequences are MSHET and SYDVDS. There are 13 residues in the CDR3. V was clipped by 0 bases and J by 3 bases, with 4 bases between them. CDR3 sequence reads: CASSLSAAETLYF. CDR3 bases read: TGTGCTAGCAGTTTATCGGCGGCAGAAACGCTGTAT. Combining the CDR3 with reference TRBV29 and TRBJ2-3 gives the whole variable domain DMKVTQMPRYLIKRMGENVLLECGQDMSHETMYWYRQDPGLGLQLIYISYDVDSNSEGDIPKGYRVSRKKREHFSLILDSAKTNQTSVYFCASSLSAAETLYFGSGTRLTVL.

For this clone: The gene names given are mouse names. The sequence runs out 1 residue before the end of the CDR3; the remainder is reconstructed from the germline J gene. This rearrangement joins TRBV2 to TRBJ2-1, with a possible D match to TRBD2 (6 bases). Germline-derived CDR1 and CDR2 are LGHNA and YSYQKL. This CDR3 is built from 15 residues. V lost 0 bases, J lost 2 bases, and 8 bases lay in between. Here the CDR3 reads CASSQDPGDYAEQFF. The sequenced CDR3 bases are TGTGCCAGCAGCCAAGATCCTGGGGACTATGCTGAGCAGTTC.

As concerns this clone: The gene symbols are mouse symbols. The CDR3 end falls 1 residue outside the read, so it is completed with the germline J gene. Other DNA sequences from this sample encode an identical CDR3 as well. The gene calls are TRBV13-3 and TRBJ2-7; TRBD2 matches at 8 bases. CDR3 length equals 14 residues. With V trimmed by 0 bases and J by 3 bases, 2 bases remained unmatched. Germline assignment: CDR1 NNHDY and CDR2 SYVADS. The CDR3 sequence: CASSDAGTGYEQYF. The covered CDR3 bases are TGTGCCAGCAGTGATGCGGGGACTGGCTATGAACAGTAC.

Of note for this clone: Gene names and germline match the mouse. The observed sequence ends 1 residue before the CDR3 terminus, with the missing tail filled in from the germline J gene. This chain links TRBV5 with TRBJ1-3, with D hard to call. Trimming removed 5 bases from V and 3 bases from J, with 5 bases in between. In germline, CDR1 is LGHNA, CDR2 YNLKQL (reference sequence). CDR3 length: 12 amino acids. The CDR3 DNA, read in part, is TGTGCCAGCAGCTCGGGTGGAAATACGCTCTAT. Encoded protein: CASSSGGNTLY. In full, the CDR3 is CASSSGGNTLYF.

Note on this clone: Gene and germline names: mouse. From the germline J gene comes the end of the CDR3, since the read stops 1 residue before it. V and J are TRBV31 and TRBJ2-4; D unclear. Between the trimmed V and J ends, which lost 0 bases and 4 bases, there was a span of 8 bases. The CDR3 is 13 residues long. CDR1 and CDR2 (germline): GKSSPN, SITVG. CDR3 DNA (partial): TGTGCCTGGAGTCTACACACCAAAAACACCTTGTAC. As protein: CAWSLHTKNTLY. The full CDR3 sequence reads CAWSLHTKNTLYF.

Worth noting for this clone: These gene names are mouse names. The read ends 1 residue early relative to the CDR3; the germline J gene fills the gap. The chain is built from TRBV13-2 and TRBJ2-5; 7 bases agree with TRBD2. The V gene end was trimmed by 0 bases and the J gene end by 6 bases; junction bases not matched to a gene: 4. CDR1 NNHNN and CDR2 SYGAGS come from the germline V gene (reference sequence). CDR3 length: 14 amino acids. The part of the CDR3 DNA that was read is TGTGCCAGCGGTGATGACTGGGGAAGGGACACCCAGTAC. Translated: CASGDDWGRDTQY. The whole CDR3 is CASGDDWGRDTQYF.

This clone has just a few counts. Gene names and germline refer to mouse. The CDR3 end is not reached by the read, which stops 1 residue before it; the germline J gene fills it in. The same CDR3 can be traced to other DNA sequences in this sample. The gene calls are TRBV5 and TRBJ2-7, with D uncertain. The CDR3 is 11 residues long. Between the trimmed V and J ends, which lost 0 bases and 6 bases, there was a span of 3 bases. Germline V CDR1 and CDR2: LGHNA, YNLKQL (reference sequence). CDR3: CASSQDSEQYF. CDR3 DNA, as far as it was read: TGTGCCAGCAGCCAAGATTCTGAACAGTAC.

As to this clone: Each gene name is a mouse one. The CDR3 end is not reached by the read, which stops 1 residue before it; the germline J gene fills it in. The sample contains more than one DNA sequence encoding this CDR3. This chain joins TRBV1 and TRBJ1-1; the D gene is possibly TRBD1 (6 bases). Between the trimmed V and J ends, which lost 0 bases and 1 base, there was a span of 6 bases. CDR3 length: 14 residues. CDR1 is NSQYPW, CDR2 LRSPGD, per germline (reference sequence). Here the CDR3 reads CTCSADRGNTEVFF. The sequenced CDR3 bases are TGCACCTGCAGTGCAGACAGGGGGAACACAGAAGTCTTC.

This clone was observed a single time. Gene names are mouse gene names. CDR3 residues: CASTGTGGHQNTLYF. The covered CDR3 bases are TGTGCCAGCACAGGGACAGGGGGCCATCAAAACACCTTGTAC. The J gene is TRBJ2-4, the V gene TRBV13-3; 12 nucleotides agree with TRBD1. The CDR3 is cut off 1 residue early in the read; its end comes from the germline J gene. CDR1 is NNHDY and CDR2 is SYVADS in the germline V gene. The CDR3 spans 15 residues. With V trimmed by 6 bases and J by 2 bases, 4 bases remained unmatched.

With regard to this clone: Genes and germline come from the mouse. The read comes to an end 1 residue before the CDR3 does, leaving the germline J gene to fill in the end. The V gene is TRBV4, the J gene TRBJ1-5, with a weak D call TRBD1 (6 bases). V lost 5 bases and J 4 bases, leaving 12 bases between the germline ends. The germline V gene encodes CDR1 LGHDT and CDR2 YNNKQL (reference sequence). This CDR3 has 14 residues. CDR3 bases read: TGTGCCAGCAGCCCTAGAGGGACAAACCAGGCTCCGCTT. Translation: CASSPRGTNQAPL. The complete CDR3 reads CASSPRGTNQAPLF.

Points on this clone: The gene symbols are mouse symbols. The observed sequence ends 1 residue before the CDR3 terminus, with the missing tail filled in from the germline J gene. The genes are TRBV13-2 and TRBJ1-1, with D possibly TRBD1 on 6 matching bases. Germline values: CDR1 NNHNN, CDR2 SYGAGS (reference sequence). This CDR3 region has 14 residues. The V gene lost 0 bases and the J gene lost 6 bases, with 12 bases spanning the gap. The CDR3 here is CASGDEGRGPEVFF. The sequenced CDR3 bases are TGTGCCAGCGGTGATGAGGGCAGGGGCCCAGAAGTCTTC.

Concerning this clone itself: Here the gene names and germline are mouse. The read terminates 1 residue before the CDR3 end, so the remaining end is supplied by the germline J gene. This chain joins TRBV5 and TRBJ2-3, with 11 bases identical to TRBD2. This CDR3 is 17 amino acids long. The V gene end was trimmed by 5 bases and the J gene end by 0 bases; junction bases not matched to a gene: 7. The germline CDR1 and CDR2 sequences are LGHNA and YNLKQL (reference sequence). The CDR3 spells CASSSRDWGTSAETLYF. The CDR3 DNA, read in part, is TGTGCCAGCAGCTCCCGGGACTGGGGGACTAGTGCAGAAACGCTGTAT.